This T cell receptor (beta chain) emerged from a study of blood T cell repertoires in COVID-19 (dated by TCRdb to about 2020). A note on the overall study: Samples from collaborators originated in the United States, Italy and Spain and spanned both the acute and convalescent phases of COVID-19. Nearly every sample came with metadata listing a de-identified subject ID, COVID-19 status, age in years and sex. Subjects who had been exposed to COVID-19, were actively infected with it, or had recovered from it provided the deeply sampled blood TCRbeta repertoires that made up the dataset. HLA class I and class II types, where available, came from metadata supplied by the sample provider rather than from assay-based typing. Samples came from the ongoing ImmuneRACE study (first 160 participants) plus 1,254 subjects from 6 global collaborators. The repertoires were made available in a free public database intended to serve as a resource for research on the immune response to SARS-CoV-2. The prospective study material was composed of cDNA or gDNA derived from T cells, B-cell-depleted T cells, or PBMCs.

In this sample, this clone turned up a few times. Its antigen target is currently unknown. No base quality values were provided; no much bigger clone lies one nucleotide off. In the prospective study, participants were 18 to 89 years old, resided in 24 geographic areas of the United States, and were enrolled through a virtual design. To assign participants to cohorts, the prospective study relied on clinical history that participants themselves reported in a screening survey and a study questionnaire. ImmuneRACE Cohort 3 recovered participants were defined by two consecutive negative NP/OP PCR tests, healthcare professional clearance, or symptom resolution. Each participant in the prospective study had whole blood, serum and a nasopharyngeal or oropharyngeal swab collected by mobile phlebotomists. Over a roughly two-month period, participants in the prospective study had the option of providing additional blood draws and questionnaires. Before DNA extraction, blood samples from the prospective study were shipped at room temperature or frozen.

TCRbeta CDR3 regions were amplified from genomic DNA using the immunoSEQ Assay, a bias-controlled multiplex PCR. The authors' pipeline ran thus. Nucleated cell counts per sample were estimated from amplification of reference gene primers within the assay. To quantify the absolute abundance of each unique TCRbeta CDR3 rearrangement, sequence reads were collapsed and filtered. Productive Simpson clonality was computed per sample as the square root of Simpson's diversity index over productive rearrangements. TCRdb stores this immuneACCESS table with in-frame sequences only. Part of the clones is absent; in the studies checked, under half of the shortfall reflects unresolved V genes, and no reason is known for the rest. The V and J calls and clone size come from that table; D and trimming were worked out from the DNA. Present in this sample are about 440,000 clones, less than 95% of which were seen just once. About 0.6% of the sample goes to the ten largest clones.

What the study reported, not specific to this receptor: Clinical and demographic metadata were provided uncurated, with the amount varying by source and participant.

CDR1 and CDR2, per the germline V gene, are SNHLY and FYNNEI. Counted from cysteine to phenylalanine, this CDR3 has 17 amino acids. The CDR3 DNA has 51 bases and is translated from base 1. V is clipped by 7 bases and J by 7 bases, and the sequence between their germline boundaries is 26 bases long. Recombination linked TRBV2 to TRBJ2-1, and the D gene may be TRBD2, 6 bases matching. Sequenced: PBMCs or T cells enriched from blood (not recorded which). The receptor was derived from a man between 18 and 35 years old who had recovered from COVID-19. The nucleotide sequence reads as follows: TGTGCCAGCACGAGACTAGGTTTTTCATCCGACGGGAATGAGCAGTTCTTC. This encodes CASTRLGFSSDGNEQFF.